This T cell receptor (beta chain) was identified in a study of CD8 T cells in Susac syndrome. This CDR3 spans 13 amino acids. Germline V gene data show CDR1 as SEHNR and CDR2 as FQNEAQ (reference sequence). V lost 0 bases, J lost 7 bases, and 10 bases lay in between. Reverse transcription of about 0.45 to 1 ug RNA used random hexamers. TCRdb ran MiXCR on the immunoSEQ multiplex PCR reads and lists one entry per CDR3 protein. The table includes approximately 100,000 distinct CDR3 sequences, 80% to 95% detected once. The chain is built from TRBV7-9 and TRBJ2-7; possible D gene TRBD2, 5 bases. Sequences were obtained from CD8+ T cells from PBMCs. This clonotype originated in a human donor in good health. CDR3 region: CASSLAVPGEQYF. The CDR3 DNA sequence: TGTGCCAGCAGCTTAGCGGTTCCGGGAGAGCAGTACTTC.